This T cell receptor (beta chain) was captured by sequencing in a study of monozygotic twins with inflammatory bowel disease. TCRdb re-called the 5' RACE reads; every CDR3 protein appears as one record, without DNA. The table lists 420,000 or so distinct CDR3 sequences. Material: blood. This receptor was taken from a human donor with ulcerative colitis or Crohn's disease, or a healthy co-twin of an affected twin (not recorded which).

The CDR3: CASSLTAGGTDTQYF. J is TRBJ2-3 and V is TRBV5-4; the D call of TRBD2 rests on TCRdb alone, since no DNA is present to check it. Germline V lookup: CDR1 SGHNT, CDR2 YYREEE (reference sequence). The CDR3 totals 15 residues.